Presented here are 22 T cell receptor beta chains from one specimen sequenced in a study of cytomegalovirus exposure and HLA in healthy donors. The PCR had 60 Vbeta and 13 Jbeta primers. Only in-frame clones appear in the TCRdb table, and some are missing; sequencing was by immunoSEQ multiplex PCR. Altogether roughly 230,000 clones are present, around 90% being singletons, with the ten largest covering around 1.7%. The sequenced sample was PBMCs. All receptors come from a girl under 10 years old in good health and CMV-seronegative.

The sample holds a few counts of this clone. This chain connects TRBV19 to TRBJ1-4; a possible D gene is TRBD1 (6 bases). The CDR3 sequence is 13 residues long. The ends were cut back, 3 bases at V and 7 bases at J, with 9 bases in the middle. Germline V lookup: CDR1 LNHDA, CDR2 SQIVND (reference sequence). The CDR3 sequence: CASSIGTPEKLFF. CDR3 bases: TGTGCCAGTAGTATCGGGACACCTGAAAAACTGTTTTTT.

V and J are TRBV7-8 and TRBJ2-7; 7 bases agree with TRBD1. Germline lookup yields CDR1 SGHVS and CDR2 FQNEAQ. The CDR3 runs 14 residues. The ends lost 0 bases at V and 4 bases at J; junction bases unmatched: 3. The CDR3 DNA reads TGTGCCAGCAGCTTAGCGGGCAGGGGGTACGAGCAGTACTTC. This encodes CASSLAGRGYEQYF.

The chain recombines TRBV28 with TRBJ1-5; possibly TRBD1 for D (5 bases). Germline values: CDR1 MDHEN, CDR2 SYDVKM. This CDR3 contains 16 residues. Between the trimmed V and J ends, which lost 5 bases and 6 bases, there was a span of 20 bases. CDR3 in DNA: TGTGCCAGCAGTGGTAGCAGGGTTTCGGTTGTTCAGCCCCAGCATTTT. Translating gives CASSGSRVSVVQPQHF.

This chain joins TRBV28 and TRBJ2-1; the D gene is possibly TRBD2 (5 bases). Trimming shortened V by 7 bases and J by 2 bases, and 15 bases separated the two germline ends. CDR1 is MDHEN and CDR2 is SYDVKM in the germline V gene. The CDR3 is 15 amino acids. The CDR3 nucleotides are TGTGCCAGCAACCCGCGGGCGGAAACCTACAATGAGCAGTTCTTC. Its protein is CASNPRAETYNEQFF.

CDR3 in DNA: TGCGCCAGCAGCCCAGCGCGGGAGTTGTTTCCAACTGAGCAGTTCTTC. It is translated as CASSPARELFPTEQFF. This chain joins TRBV5-1 and TRBJ2-1; 7 nucleotides line up with TRBD2. Germline values: CDR1 SGHRS, CDR2 YFSETQ. The ends lost 4 bases at V and 9 bases at J; junction bases unmatched: 16. The CDR3 covers 16 residues.

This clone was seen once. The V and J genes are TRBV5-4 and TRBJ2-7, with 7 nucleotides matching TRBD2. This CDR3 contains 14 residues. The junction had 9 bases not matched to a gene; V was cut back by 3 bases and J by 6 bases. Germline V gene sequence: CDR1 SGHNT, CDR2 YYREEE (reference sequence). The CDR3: CASSSPLGGTEQYF. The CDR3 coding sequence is TGTGCCAGCAGCTCCCCGTTGGGAGGGACCGAGCAGTACTTC.

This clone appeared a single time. CDR3 loop: CASSRGTSGGSYNEQFF. CDR3 DNA: TGTGCCAGCAGCCGGGGGACTAGCGGGGGCTCCTACAATGAGCAGTTCTTC. The chain carries TRBV5-8 and TRBJ2-1, with 14 positions matching TRBD2. V lost 4 bases to trimming and J lost 0 bases; unmatched junction nucleotides: 3. Germline lookup yields CDR1 SGHTS and CDR2 YDEGEE. The CDR3 extends over 17 amino acids.

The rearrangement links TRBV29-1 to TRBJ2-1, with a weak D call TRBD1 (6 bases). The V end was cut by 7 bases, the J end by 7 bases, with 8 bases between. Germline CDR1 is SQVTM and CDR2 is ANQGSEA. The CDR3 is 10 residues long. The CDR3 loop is CSGGQNEQFF. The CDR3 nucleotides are TGCAGCGGTGGACAGAATGAGCAGTTCTTC.

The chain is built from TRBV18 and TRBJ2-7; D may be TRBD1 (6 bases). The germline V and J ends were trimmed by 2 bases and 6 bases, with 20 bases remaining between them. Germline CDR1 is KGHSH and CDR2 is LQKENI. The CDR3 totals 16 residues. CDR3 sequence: CASSPWGPGVPGEQYF. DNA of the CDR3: TGTGCCAGCTCACCATGGGGGCCCGGGGTCCCTGGCGAGCAGTACTTC.

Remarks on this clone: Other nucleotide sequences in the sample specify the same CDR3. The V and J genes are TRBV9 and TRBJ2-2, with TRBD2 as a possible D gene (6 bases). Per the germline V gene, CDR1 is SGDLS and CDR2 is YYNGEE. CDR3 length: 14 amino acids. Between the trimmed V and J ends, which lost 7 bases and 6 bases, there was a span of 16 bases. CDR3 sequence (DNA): TGTGCCAGCGAAGGCAGGGAGGTGCCCGGGGAGCTGTTTTTT. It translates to CASEGREVPGELFF. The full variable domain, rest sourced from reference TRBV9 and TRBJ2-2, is DSGVTQTPKHLITATGQRVTLRCSPRSGDLSVYWYQQSLDQGLQFLIQYYNGEERAKGNILERFSAQQFPDLHSELNLSSLELGDSALYFCASEGREVPGELFFGEGSRLTVL.

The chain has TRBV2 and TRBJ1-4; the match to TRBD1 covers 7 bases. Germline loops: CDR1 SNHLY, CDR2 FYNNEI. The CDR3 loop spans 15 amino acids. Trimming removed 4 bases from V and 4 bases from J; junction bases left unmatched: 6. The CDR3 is CASSGLGQNNEKLFF. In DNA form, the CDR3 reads TGTGCCAGCAGTGGCTTGGGACAGAATAATGAAAAACTGTTTTTT.

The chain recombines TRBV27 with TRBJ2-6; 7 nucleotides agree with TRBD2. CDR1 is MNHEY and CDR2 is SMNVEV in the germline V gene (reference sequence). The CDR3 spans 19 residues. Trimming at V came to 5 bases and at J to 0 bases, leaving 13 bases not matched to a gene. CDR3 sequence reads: CASSPLISGASSGANVLTF. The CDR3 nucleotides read TGTGCCAGCAGTCCCCTGATCAGCGGGGCAAGCTCTGGGGCCAACGTCCTGACTTTC.

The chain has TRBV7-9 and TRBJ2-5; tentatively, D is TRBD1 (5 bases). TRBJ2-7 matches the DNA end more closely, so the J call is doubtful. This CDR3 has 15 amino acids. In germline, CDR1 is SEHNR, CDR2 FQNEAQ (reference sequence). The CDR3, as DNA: TGTGCCAGCACCGTAGGGGTTGGATTGCTCCACGAGCAGTACTTC. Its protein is CASTVGVGLLHEQYF.

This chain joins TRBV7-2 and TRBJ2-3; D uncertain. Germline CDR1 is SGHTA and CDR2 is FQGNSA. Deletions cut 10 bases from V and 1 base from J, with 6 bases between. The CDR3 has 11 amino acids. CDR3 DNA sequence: TGTGCCACTGAGGGCACAGATACGCAGTATTTT. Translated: CATEGTDTQYF.

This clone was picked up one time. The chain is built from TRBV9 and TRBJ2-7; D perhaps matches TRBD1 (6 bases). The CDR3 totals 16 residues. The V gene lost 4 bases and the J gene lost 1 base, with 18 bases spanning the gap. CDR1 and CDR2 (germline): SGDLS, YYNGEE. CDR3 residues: CASSQHPGQLSYEQYF. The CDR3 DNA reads TGTGCCAGCAGCCAGCACCCCGGACAGTTGTCCTACGAGCAGTACTTC.

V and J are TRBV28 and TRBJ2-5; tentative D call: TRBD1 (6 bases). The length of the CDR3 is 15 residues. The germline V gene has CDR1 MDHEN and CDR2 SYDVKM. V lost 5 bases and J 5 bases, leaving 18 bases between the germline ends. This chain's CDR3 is CASSALWGLMETQYF. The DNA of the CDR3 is TGTGCCAGCAGTGCCCTTTGGGGGCTTATGGAGACCCAGTACTTC. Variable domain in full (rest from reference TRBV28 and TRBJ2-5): DVKVTQSSRYLVKRTGEKVFLECVQDMDHENMFWYRQDPGLGLRLIYFSYDVKMKEKGDIPEGYSVSREKKERFSLILESASTNQTSMYLCASSALWGLMETQYFGPGTRLLVL.

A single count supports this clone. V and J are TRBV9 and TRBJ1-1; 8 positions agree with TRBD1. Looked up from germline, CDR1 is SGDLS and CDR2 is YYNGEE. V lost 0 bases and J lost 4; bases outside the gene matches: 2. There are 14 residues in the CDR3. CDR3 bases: TGTGCCAGCAGCGTAGGAGGGACAGGCACTGAAGCTTTCTTT. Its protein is CASSVGGTGTEAFF.

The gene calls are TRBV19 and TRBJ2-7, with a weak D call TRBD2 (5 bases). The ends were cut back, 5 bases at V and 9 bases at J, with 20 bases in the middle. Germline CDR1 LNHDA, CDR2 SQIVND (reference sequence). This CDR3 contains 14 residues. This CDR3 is CASSPNQWAGGQYF. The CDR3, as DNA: TGTGCCAGTAGTCCTAACCAGTGGGCTGGAGGGCAGTACTTC.

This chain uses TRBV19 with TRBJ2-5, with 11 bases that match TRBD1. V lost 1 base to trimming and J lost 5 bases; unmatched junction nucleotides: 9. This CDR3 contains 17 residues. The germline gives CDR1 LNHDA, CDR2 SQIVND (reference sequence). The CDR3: CASSIGGTGGFGETQYF. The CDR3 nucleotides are TGTGCCAGTAGTATAGGTGGGACAGGGGGATTCGGGGAGACCCAGTACTTC.

CDR3 bases: TGTGCCAGCAGGAAACAGGGGGCTGGCTCACCCCTCCACTTT. It translates to CASRKQGAGSPLHF. The chain combines TRBV6-5 with TRBJ1-6; 9 nucleotides match TRBD1. Losses at the gene ends were 6 bases for V and 10 bases for J; bases not matched to a gene: 7. In germline, CDR1 is MNHEY, CDR2 SVGAGI. The CDR3 sequence is 14 residues long.

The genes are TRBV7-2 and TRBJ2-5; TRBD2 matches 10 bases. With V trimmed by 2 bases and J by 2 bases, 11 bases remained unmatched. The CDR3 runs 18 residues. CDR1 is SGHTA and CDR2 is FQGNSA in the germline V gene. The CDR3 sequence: CASSLLVSGGARQETQYF. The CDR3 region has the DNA TGTGCCAGCAGCTTACTGGTCAGCGGGGGGGCTCGGCAAGAGACCCAGTACTTC.

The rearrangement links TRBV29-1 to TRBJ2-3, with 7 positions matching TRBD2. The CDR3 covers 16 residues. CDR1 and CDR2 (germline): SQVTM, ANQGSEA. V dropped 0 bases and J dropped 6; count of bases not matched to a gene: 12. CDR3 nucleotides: TGCAGCGTTGAAGATCCCGGCCTAGCGGAGGCCGATACGCAGTATTTT. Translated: CSVEDPGLAEADTQYF.